Shown below are 18 T cell receptor beta chains from a single sample sequenced in a study of PD-1 blockade in classical Hodgkin lymphoma. Sequencing was performed with immunoSEQ multiplex PCR; in TCRdb, only in-frame clones are kept and a portion is missing. The table includes roughly 47,000 clones, around 81% detected once. Every patient relapsed after autologous stem cell transplantation, and brentuximab vedotin exposure varied. The material was peripheral blood mononuclear cells (PBMCs), obtained before the second cycle of nivolumab. These receptors were taken from a human donor with classical Hodgkin lymphoma.

This chain connects TRBV25-1 to TRBJ2-5; D not resolved. Trimming left V 2 bases short and J 1 base short, with 11 bases between. Looked up from germline, CDR1 is MGHDK and CDR2 is SYGVNS. The CDR3 loop spans 15 amino acids. The CDR3 is CASSEPRTPQETQYF. CDR3 in DNA: TGTGCCAGCAGTGAACCCAGGACCCCCCAAGAGACCCAGTACTTC. Combining the CDR3 with reference TRBV25-1 and TRBJ2-5 gives the whole variable domain EADIYQTPRYLVIGTGKKITLECSQTMGHDKMYWYQQDPGMELHLIHYSYGVNSTEKGDLSSESTVSRIRTEHFPLTLESARPSHTSQYLCASSEPRTPQETQYFGPGTRLLVL.

This clone occurred a few times. The V and J genes are TRBV10-3 and TRBJ1-1; D unresolved. Trimming removed 9 bases from V and 0 bases from J, with 11 bases in between. Germline-derived CDR1 and CDR2 are ENHRY and SYGVKD. This CDR3 has 13 residues. CDR3 bases: TGTGCCATTACAAGGGATTTGAACACTGAAGCTTTCTTT. Residues: CAITRDLNTEAFF.

As DNA, the CDR3 is TGTGCCAGCAGCTTTGAGGACAGGCCTTATAGCAATCAGCCCCAGCATTTT. It specifies CASSFEDRPYSNQPQHF. The chain combines TRBV9 with TRBJ1-5, with 7 bases identical to TRBD1. J gave up 0 bases and V 4 bases, and 10 bases lay outside the gene matches. The length of the CDR3 is 17 residues. CDR1 is SGDLS and CDR2 is YYNGEE in the germline V gene.

A few counts support this clone. V is TRBV7-8 and J is TRBJ1-5; 7 nucleotides line up with TRBD1. This CDR3 is built from 16 residues. CDR1 is SGHVS and CDR2 is FQNEAQ in the germline V gene. With 5 bases clipped from V and 2 bases from J, the junction kept 9 bases outside the gene matches. CDR3 nucleotides: TGTGCCAGCAGCCCACCCGCAGGGACAGGCAATCAGCCCCAGCATTTT. It encodes CASSPPAGTGNQPQHF.

This clone appeared once. The chain uses TRBV6-5 and TRBJ1-5; D remains ambiguous. CDR3 length: 15 amino acids. The germline CDR1 and CDR2 sequences are MNHEY and SVGAGI. Between the trimmed V and J ends, which lost 6 bases and 1 base, there was a span of 13 bases. This CDR3 is CASSPVGGSNQPQHF. The CDR3 DNA follows: TGTGCCAGCAGCCCCGTCGGCGGAAGCAATCAGCCCCAGCATTTT.

This chain links TRBV14 with TRBJ2-7, with D perhaps matching TRBD1 (5 bases). The CDR3 is made up of 16 amino acids. Trimming pared 4 bases from V and 3 bases from J, leaving 19 bases between. CDR1 and CDR2 (germline): SGHDN, FVKESK. The CDR3 spells CASSPKAYRQFYEQYF. CDR3 in DNA: TGTGCCAGCAGCCCGAAAGCGTATCGACAGTTCTACGAGCAGTACTTC.

This clone has only a few counts. This sequence joins TRBV4-3 and TRBJ1-3; TRBD1 is a possible D gene (6 bases). V lost 0 bases and J lost 3, with 15 bases in between. Per the germline V gene, CDR1 is LGHNA and CDR2 is YSLEER. CDR3 length: 17 amino acids. The CDR3 DNA reads TGCGCCAGCAGCCAAGATTGGGCAGGGGCCCTTGGAAACACCATATATTTT. Amino acid sequence: CASSQDWAGALGNTIYF.

This clone appeared a few times. The same CDR3 arises from other DNA sequences in this sample as well. The chain combines TRBV5-5 with TRBJ2-7; unclear D gene. The V end was cut by 4 bases, the J end by 1 base, with 6 bases between. The germline CDR1 and CDR2 sequences are SGHKS and YYEKEE (reference sequence). The CDR3 totals 12 residues. CDR3: CASSPLSYEQYF. CDR3 coding DNA: TGTGCCAGCAGCCCTCTATCCTACGAGCAGTACTTC.

The rearrangement uses TRBV30 and TRBJ2-1; no reliable D call. In germline, CDR1 is GTSNPN, CDR2 SVGIG (reference sequence). This CDR3 contains 12 residues. V was trimmed by 2 bases and J by 7 bases, leaving 9 bases between them. The CDR3 loop reads CAWSLRPNEQFF. In nucleotides, the CDR3 is TGTGCCTGGAGTCTAAGGCCAAATGAGCAGTTCTTC.

V is TRBV6-1 and J is TRBJ2-3; D possibly corresponds to TRBD2 (6 bases). V was pared by 6 bases and J by 6 bases, with 19 bases between. The germline gives CDR1 MNHNS, CDR2 SASEGT. The length of the CDR3 is 15 residues. The CDR3 is CASRAGTPPLDTQYF. The CDR3 DNA follows: TGTGCCAGCAGAGCCGGGACTCCTCCCCTGGATACGCAGTATTTT.

The chain links TRBV7-9 to TRBJ2-3; tentatively, D is TRBD2 (6 bases). Germline values: CDR1 SEHNR, CDR2 FQNEAQ (reference sequence). The CDR3 sequence is 14 residues long. Trimming cost V 4 bases and J 6 bases, with 14 bases left between them. CDR3 sequence reads: CASSSRGTPDTQYF. The CDR3 DNA follows: TGTGCCAGCAGCTCCCGGGGGACCCCGGATACGCAGTATTTT.

The CDR3 spells CASSFTRNEQFF. The CDR3 region has the DNA TGTGCCAGCAGTTTCACACGGAATGAGCAGTTCTTC. The V and J genes are TRBV6-5 and TRBJ2-1; unclear D gene. The CDR3 has 12 residues. The germline V and J ends were trimmed by 4 bases and 7 bases, with 8 bases remaining between them. Germline V gives CDR1 MNHEY, CDR2 SVGAGI.

The chain employs TRBV19 and TRBJ2-3; tentatively, D is TRBD1 (6 bases). V lost 3 bases and J lost 9, with 13 bases in between. Germline V gene data show CDR1 as LNHDA and CDR2 as SQIVND (reference sequence). CDR3 length: 13 amino acids. CDR3 DNA sequence: TGTGCCAGTAGTATTAGTGGGCAGGGGACGCAGTATTTT. It encodes CASSISGQGTQYF. Combining the CDR3 with reference TRBV19 and TRBJ2-3 gives the whole variable domain DGGITQSPKYLFRKEGQNVTLSCEQNLNHDAMYWYRQDPGQGLRLIYYSQIVNDFQKGDIAEGYSVSREKKESFPLTVTSAQKNPTAFYLCASSISGQGTQYFGPGTRLTVL.

This clone was seen only once. The V gene is TRBV11-2, the J gene TRBJ2-7; no clear D. Trimming cost V 0 bases and J 9 bases, with 9 bases left between them. Germline CDR1 is SGHAT and CDR2 is FQNNGV. The CDR3 is 12 amino acids. CDR3 bases: TGTGCCAGCAGCTTAGAGGCTACAGTGCAGTACTTC. This gives the protein CASSLEATVQYF.

Only a few counts were recorded for this clone. The chain couples TRBV2 to TRBJ1-2; 8 positions agree with TRBD1. The CDR3 is made up of 15 amino acids. Trimming at V came to 2 bases and at J to 7 bases, leaving 9 bases not matched to a gene. Germline V CDR1 and CDR2: SNHLY, FYNNEI. The CDR3 protein is CASSEFRGQGVGYTF. The CDR3 nucleotides read TGTGCCAGCAGTGAATTCAGGGGGCAGGGGGTTGGCTACACCTTC.

This clone appeared a single time. V is TRBV4-1 and J is TRBJ2-1; D call uncertain. Looked up from germline, CDR1 is MGHRA and CDR2 is YSYEKL. Deletions cut 0 bases from V and 8 bases from J, with 8 bases between. This CDR3 is 13 amino acids long. This CDR3 is CASSQEKVDEQFF. CDR3 coding DNA: TGCGCCAGCAGCCAAGAGAAGGTCGATGAGCAGTTCTTC.

This sequence joins TRBV5-4 and TRBJ2-1; D is ambiguous. The V end was cut by 4 bases, the J end by 7 bases, with 9 bases between. Germline lookup yields CDR1 SGHNT and CDR2 YYREEE (reference sequence). The CDR3 covers 12 residues. The CDR3 loop is CASSLRANEQFF. CDR3 DNA sequence: TGTGCCAGCAGCCTTAGAGCGAATGAGCAGTTCTTC.

This clone occurred once. The V call is TRBV7-8, the J call TRBJ2-6; TRBD1 might be the D (6 bases). V lost 4 bases and J lost 1, with 11 bases in between. Germline V lookup: CDR1 SGHVS, CDR2 FQNEAQ. The CDR3 has 16 residues. Here the CDR3 reads CASSWDNWSGANVLTF. The CDR3 DNA reads TGTGCCAGCAGCTGGGACAATTGGTCTGGGGCCAACGTCCTGACTTTC.